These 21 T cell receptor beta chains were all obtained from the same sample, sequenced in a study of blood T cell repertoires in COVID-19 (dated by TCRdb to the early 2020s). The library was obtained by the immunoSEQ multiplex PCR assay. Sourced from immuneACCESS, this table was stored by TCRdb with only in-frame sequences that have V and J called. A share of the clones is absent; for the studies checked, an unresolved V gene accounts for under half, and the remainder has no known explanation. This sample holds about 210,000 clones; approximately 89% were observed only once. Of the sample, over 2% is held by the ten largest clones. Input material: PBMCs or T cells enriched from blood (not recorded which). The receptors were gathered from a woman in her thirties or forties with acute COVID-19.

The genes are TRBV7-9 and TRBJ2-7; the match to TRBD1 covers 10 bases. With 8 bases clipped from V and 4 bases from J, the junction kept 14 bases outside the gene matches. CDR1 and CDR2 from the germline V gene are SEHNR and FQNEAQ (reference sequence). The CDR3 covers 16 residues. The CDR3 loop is CASAIPTGTGVYEQYF. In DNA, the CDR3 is TGTGCCAGCGCAATCCCCACGGGGACAGGGGTATACGAGCAGTACTTC.

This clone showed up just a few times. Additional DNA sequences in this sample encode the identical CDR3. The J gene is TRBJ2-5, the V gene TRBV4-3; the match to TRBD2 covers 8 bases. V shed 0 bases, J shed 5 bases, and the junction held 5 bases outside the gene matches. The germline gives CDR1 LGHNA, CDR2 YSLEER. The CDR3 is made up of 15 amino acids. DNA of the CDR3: TGCGCCAGCAGCCAAGAACTCGGCGGGGGGGAGACCCAGTACTTC. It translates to CASSQELGGGETQYF.

Here the CDR3 reads CASSYYRENSPLHF. For the CDR3, the DNA is TGTGCCAGCAGTTACTACAGGGAAAATTCACCCCTCCACTTT. The J gene is TRBJ1-6, the V gene TRBV27; TRBD1 is a possible D gene (6 bases). CDR3 length equals 14 residues. Germline values: CDR1 MNHEY, CDR2 SMNVEV (reference sequence). Trimming took 4 bases from V and 7 from J, leaving 11 bases between them.

The DNA for the CDR3 is TGTGCCAGCAGGACAGCCATGCGTGGAAACACCATATATTTT. Translation gives CASRTAMRGNTIYF. This chain joins TRBV6-5 and TRBJ1-3, with D perhaps TRBD1 (5 bases). V was clipped by 6 bases and J by 3 bases, with 12 bases between them. This CDR3 region has 14 residues. Germline-derived CDR1 and CDR2 are MNHEY and SVGAGI.

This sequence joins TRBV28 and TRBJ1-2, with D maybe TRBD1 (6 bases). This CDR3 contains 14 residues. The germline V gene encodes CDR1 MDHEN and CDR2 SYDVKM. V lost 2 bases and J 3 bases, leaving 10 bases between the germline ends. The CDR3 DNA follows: TGTGCCAGCAGTTTACCACAGGGCCACTATGGCTACACCTTC. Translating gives CASSLPQGHYGYTF.

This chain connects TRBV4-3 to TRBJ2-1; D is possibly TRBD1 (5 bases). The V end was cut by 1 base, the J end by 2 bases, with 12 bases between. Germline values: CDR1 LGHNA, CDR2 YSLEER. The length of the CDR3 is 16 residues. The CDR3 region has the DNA TGCGCCAGCAGCCAAGTGGCAGGGCACCCCTACAATGAGCAGTTCTTC. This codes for CASSQVAGHPYNEQFF.

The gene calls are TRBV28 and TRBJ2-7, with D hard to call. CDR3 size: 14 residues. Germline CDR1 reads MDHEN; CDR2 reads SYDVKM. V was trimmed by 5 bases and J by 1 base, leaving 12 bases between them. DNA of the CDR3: TGTGCCAGCAGTAGCCGCAGCGTTTCCTACGAGCAGTACGTC. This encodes CASSSRSVSYEQYV.

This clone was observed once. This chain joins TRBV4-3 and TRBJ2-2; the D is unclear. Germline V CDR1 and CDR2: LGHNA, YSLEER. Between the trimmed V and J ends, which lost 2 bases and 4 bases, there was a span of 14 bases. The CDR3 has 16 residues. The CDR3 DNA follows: TGCGCCAGCAGCCAAATGACCCTGTCGGGCACCGGGGAGCTGTTTTTT. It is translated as CASSQMTLSGTGELFF.

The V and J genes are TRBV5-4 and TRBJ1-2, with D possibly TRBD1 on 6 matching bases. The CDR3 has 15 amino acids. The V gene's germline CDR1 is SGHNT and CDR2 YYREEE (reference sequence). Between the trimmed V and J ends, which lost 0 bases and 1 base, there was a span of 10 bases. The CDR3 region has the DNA TGTGCCAGCAGCTTGGAACAGGGAAGTAACTATGGCTACACCTTC. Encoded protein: CASSLEQGSNYGYTF.

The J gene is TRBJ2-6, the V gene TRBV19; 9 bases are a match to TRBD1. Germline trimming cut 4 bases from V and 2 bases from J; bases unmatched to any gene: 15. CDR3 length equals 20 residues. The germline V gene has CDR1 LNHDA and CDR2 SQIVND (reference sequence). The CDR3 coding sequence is TGTGCCAGTAGTAGGGTACCCGGGACAGGGCTATTTACTGGGGCCAACGTCCTGACTTTC. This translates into CASSRVPGTGLFTGANVLTF.

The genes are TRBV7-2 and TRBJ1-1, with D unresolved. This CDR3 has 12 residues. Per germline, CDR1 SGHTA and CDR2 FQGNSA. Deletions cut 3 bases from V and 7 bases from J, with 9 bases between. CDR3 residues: CASSFSGDEAFF. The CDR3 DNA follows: TGTGCCAGCAGCTTTTCCGGAGATGAAGCTTTCTTT. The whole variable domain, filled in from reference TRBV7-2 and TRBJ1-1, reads GAGVSQSPSNKVTEKGKDVELRCDPISGHTALYWYRQSLGQGLEFLIYFQGNSAPDKSGLPSDRFSAERTGGSVSTLTIQRTQQEDSAVYLCASSFSGDEAFFGQGTRLTVV.

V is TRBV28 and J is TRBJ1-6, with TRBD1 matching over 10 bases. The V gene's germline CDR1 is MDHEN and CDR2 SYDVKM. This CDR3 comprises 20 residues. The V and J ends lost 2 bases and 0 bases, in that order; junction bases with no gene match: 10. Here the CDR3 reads CASSLVYSGTGDSYNSPLHF. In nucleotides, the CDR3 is TGTGCCAGCAGTTTAGTCTACTCCGGGACAGGGGACTCCTATAATTCACCCCTCCACTTT.

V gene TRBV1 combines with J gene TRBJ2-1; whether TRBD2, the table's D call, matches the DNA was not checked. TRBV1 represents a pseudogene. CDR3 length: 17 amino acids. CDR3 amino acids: CTSSQVQRGERSNEQFF. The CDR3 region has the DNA TGCACCAGCAGCCAGGTTCAACGGGGGGAACGATCCAATGAGCAGTTCTTC.

Written as DNA, the CDR3 is TGCAGCGTTGCAGGGGGCACCCTCACAGATACGCAGTATTTT. Translating gives CSVAGGTLTDTQYF. The V call is TRBV29-1, the J call TRBJ2-3, with TRBD1 identical over 8 bases. The CDR3 sequence is 14 residues long. Germline CDR1 and CDR2: SQVTM and ANQGSEA. V was pared by 4 bases and J by 2 bases, with 5 bases of the junction left unmatched.

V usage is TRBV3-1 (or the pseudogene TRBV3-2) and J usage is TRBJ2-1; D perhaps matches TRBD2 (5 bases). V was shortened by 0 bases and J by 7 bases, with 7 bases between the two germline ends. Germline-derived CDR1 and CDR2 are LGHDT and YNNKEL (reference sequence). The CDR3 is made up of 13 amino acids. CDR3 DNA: TGTGCCAGCAGCCAAGATTCGGGAAATGAGCAGTTCTTC. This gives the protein CASSQDSGNEQFF.

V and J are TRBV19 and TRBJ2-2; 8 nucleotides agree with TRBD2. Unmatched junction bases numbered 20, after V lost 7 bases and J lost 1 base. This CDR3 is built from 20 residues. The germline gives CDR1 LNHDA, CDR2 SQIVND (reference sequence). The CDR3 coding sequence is TGTGCCAGTATGGGGGTAGCGGGGAGGAATAGAATCTTGAACACCGGGGAGCTGTTTTTT. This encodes CASMGVAGRNRILNTGELFF.

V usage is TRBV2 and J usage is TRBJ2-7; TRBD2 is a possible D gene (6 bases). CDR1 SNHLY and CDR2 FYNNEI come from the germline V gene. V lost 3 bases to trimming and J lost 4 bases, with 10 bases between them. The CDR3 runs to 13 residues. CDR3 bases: TGTGCCAGCAGTGATGGGGGGAGGTACGAGCAGTACGTC. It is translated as CASSDGGRYEQYV.

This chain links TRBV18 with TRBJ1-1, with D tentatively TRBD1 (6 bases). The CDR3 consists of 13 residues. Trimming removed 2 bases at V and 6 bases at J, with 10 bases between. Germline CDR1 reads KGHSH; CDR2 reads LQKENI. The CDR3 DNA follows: TGTGCCAGCTCACCAGGGGGCGGGCCTGAAGCTTTCTTT. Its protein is CASSPGGGPEAFF.

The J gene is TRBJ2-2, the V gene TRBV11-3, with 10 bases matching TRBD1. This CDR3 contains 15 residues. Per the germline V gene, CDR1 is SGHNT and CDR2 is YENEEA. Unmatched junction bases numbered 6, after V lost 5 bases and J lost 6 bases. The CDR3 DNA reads TGTGCCAGCAGCCTGACAGGGGGCCTTGCCGGGGAGCTGTTTTTT. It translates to CASSLTGGLAGELFF. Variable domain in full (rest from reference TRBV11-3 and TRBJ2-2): EAGVVQSPRYKIIEKKQPVAFWCNPISGHNTLYWYLQNLGQGPELLIRYENEEAVDDSQLPKDRFSAERLKGVDSTLKIQPAELGDSAVYLCASSLTGGLAGELFFGEGSRLTVL.

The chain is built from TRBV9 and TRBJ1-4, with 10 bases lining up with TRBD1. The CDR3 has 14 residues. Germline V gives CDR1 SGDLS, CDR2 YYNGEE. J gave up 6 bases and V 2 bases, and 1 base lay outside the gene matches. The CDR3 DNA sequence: TGTGCCAGCAGCGTCGGACAGGGGGATGAAAAACTGTTTTTT. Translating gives CASSVGQGDEKLFF. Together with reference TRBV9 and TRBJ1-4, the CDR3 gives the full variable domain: DSGVTQTPKHLITATGQRVTLRCSPRSGDLSVYWYQQSLDQGLQFLIQYYNGEERAKGNILERFSAQQFPDLHSELNLSSLELGDSALYFCASSVGQGDEKLFFGSGTQLSVL.

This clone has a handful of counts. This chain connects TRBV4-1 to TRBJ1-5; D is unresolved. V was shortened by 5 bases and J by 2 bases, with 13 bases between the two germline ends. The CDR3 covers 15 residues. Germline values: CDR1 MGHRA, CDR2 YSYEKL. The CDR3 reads CASSAGRGGNQPQHF. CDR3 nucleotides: TGCGCCAGCAGCGCAGGTCGGGGAGGCAATCAGCCCCAGCATTTT.